This T cell receptor beta chain was recovered during a study of control samples from healthy donors and cancer patients. Germline V gene sequence: CDR1 KGHSH, CDR2 LQKENI. The CDR3 loop spans 16 amino acids. The ends lost 3 bases at V and 1 base at J; junction bases unmatched: 7. Profiled with immunoSEQ multiplex PCR; TCRdb holds only in-frame clones, not every one. The profile covers 150,000 to 200,000 clones, with about 93% appearing a single time and about 0.64% taken by the ten largest. The clonotype comes from a woman in her 30s in good health. The sequenced sample consisted of blood. The chain combines TRBV18 with TRBJ1-1; 8 nucleotides align to TRBD1. The CDR3 loop reads CASSPGDRIKNTEAFF. In nucleotides, the CDR3 is TGTGCCAGCTCACCGGGGGACAGGATAAAGAACACTGAAGCTTTCTTT.